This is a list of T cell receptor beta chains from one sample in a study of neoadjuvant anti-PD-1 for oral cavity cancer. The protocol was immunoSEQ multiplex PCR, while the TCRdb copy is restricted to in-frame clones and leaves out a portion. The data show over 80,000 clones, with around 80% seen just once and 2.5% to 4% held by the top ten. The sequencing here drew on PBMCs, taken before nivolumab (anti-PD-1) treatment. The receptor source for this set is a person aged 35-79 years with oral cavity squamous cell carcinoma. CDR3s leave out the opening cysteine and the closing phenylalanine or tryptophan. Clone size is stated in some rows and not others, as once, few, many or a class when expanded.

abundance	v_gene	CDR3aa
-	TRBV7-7	ASSLGTANTDTQY
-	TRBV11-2	ASSLDRSGNTIY
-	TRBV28	ASRRDLLTGELF
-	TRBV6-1	ASSRAGTGVDGYT
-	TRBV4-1	ASSQEGMDPRDYGYT
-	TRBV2	ASSGGLLVYEQY
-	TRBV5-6	ASSWDRYEQY
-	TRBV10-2	ASSESWDYGYT
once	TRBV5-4	ASTREGRLAGGITDEQF
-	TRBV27	ASTPPGEQF
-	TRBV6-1	ASSELYRVHEQY